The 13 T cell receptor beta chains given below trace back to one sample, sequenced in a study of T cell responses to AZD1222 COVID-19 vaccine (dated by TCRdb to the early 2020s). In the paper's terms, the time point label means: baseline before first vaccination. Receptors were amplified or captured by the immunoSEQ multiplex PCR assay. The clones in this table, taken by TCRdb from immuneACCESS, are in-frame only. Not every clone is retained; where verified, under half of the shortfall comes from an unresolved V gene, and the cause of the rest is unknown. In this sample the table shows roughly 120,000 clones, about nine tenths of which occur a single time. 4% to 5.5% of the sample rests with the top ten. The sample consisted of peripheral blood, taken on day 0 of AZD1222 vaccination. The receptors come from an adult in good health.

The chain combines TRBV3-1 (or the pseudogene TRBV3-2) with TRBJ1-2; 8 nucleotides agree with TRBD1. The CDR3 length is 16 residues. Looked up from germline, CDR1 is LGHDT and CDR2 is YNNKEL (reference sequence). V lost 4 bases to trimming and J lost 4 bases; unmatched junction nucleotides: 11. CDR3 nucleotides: TGTGCCAGCAGCCTACGGGACAGGCCTATGGGCTATGGCTACACCTTC. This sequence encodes CASSLRDRPMGYGYTF.

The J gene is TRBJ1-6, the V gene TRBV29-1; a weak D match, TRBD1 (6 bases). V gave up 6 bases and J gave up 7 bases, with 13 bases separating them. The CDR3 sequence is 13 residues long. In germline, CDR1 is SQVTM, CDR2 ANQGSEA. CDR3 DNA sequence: TGCAGCGTCTCGAGGGGGGAGAATTCACCCCTCCACTTT. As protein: CSVSRGENSPLHF.

The CDR3 bases are TGTGCCAGCACTTTGATGACGGGGAGTACTAACTATGGCTACACCTTC. Translated, it gives CASTLMTGSTNYGYTF. This chain connects TRBV5-6 to TRBJ1-2; D remains ambiguous. The CDR3 loop spans 16 amino acids. V lost 6 bases to trimming and J lost 0 bases, with 18 bases between them. Germline V lookup: CDR1 SGHDT, CDR2 YYEEEE. The full variable domain, completed using reference TRBV5-6 and TRBJ1-2, is DAGVTQSPTHLIKTRGQQVTLRCSPKSGHDTVSWYQQALGQGPQFIFQYYEEEERQRGNFPDRFSGHQFPNYSSELNVNALLLGDSALYLCASTLMTGSTNYGYTFGSGTRLTVV.

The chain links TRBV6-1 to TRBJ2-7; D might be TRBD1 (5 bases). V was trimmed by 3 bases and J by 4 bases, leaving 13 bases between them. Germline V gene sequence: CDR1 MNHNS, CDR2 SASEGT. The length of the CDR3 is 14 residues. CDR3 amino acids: CASSDGGASYEQYF. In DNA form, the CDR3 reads TGTGCCAGCAGTGATGGTGGGGCCTCTTACGAGCAGTACTTC.

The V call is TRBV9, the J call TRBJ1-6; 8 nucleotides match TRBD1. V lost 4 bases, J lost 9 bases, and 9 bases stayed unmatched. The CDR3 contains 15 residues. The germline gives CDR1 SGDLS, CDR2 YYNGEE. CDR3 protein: CASSPRTGTGSPLHF. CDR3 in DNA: TGTGCCAGCAGCCCCCGGACAGGGACGGGTTCACCCCTCCACTTT. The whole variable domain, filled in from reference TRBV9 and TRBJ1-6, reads DSGVTQTPKHLITATGQRVTLRCSPRSGDLSVYWYQQSLDQGLQFLIQYYNGEERAKGNILERFSAQQFPDLHSELNLSSLELGDSALYFCASSPRTGTGSPLHFGNGTRLTVT.

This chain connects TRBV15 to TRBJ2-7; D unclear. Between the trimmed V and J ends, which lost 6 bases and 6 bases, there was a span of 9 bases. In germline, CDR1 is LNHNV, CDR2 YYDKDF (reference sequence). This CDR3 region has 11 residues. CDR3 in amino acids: CATRNGREQYF. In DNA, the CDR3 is TGTGCCACCAGGAACGGACGCGAGCAGTACTTC.

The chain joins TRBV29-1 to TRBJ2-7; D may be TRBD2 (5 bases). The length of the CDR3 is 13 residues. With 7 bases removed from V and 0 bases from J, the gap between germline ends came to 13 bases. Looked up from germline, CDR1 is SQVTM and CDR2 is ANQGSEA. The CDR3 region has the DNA TGCAGCGCTGAGGGAACGGTCTCCTACGAGCAGTACTTC. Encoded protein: CSAEGTVSYEQYF.

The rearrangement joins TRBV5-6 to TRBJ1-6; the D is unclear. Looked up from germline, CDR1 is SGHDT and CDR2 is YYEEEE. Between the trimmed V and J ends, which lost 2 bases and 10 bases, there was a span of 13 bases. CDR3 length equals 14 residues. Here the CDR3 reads CASSLQSIGSPLHF. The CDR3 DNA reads TGTGCCAGCAGCTTACAGAGTATCGGGTCACCCCTCCACTTT.

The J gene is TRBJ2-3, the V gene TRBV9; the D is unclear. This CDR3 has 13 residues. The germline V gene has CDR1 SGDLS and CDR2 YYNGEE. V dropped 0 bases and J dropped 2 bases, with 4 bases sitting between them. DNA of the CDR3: TGTGCCAGCAGCGTAGACTCCACAGATACGCAGTATTTT. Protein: CASSVDSTDTQYF. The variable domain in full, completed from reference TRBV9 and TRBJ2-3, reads DSGVTQTPKHLITATGQRVTLRCSPRSGDLSVYWYQQSLDQGLQFLIQYYNGEERAKGNILERFSAQQFPDLHSELNLSSLELGDSALYFCASSVDSTDTQYFGPGTRLTVL.

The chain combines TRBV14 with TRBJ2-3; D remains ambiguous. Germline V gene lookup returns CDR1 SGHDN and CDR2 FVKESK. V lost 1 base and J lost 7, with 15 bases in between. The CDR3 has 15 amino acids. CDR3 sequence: CASSQGLTETNTQYF. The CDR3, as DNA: TGTGCCAGCAGCCAAGGACTGACCGAAACAAATACGCAGTATTTT.

This CDR3 is CASSLAGQGAVNGYTF. As DNA, the CDR3 is TGTGCCAGCAGCTTAGCGGGACAGGGGGCCGTAAATGGCTACACCTTC. The chain carries TRBV7-9 and TRBJ1-2; 12 nucleotides align to TRBD1. Per the germline V gene, CDR1 is SEHNR and CDR2 is FQNEAQ (reference sequence). There are 16 residues in the CDR3. The trim removed 0 bases at V and 6 bases at J, leaving 5 bases unmatched.

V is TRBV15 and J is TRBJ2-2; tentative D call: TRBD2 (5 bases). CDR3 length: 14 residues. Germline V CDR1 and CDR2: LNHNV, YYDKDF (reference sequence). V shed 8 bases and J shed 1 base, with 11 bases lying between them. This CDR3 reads CATQHGLNTGELFF. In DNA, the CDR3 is TGTGCCACCCAACATGGACTGAACACCGGGGAGCTGTTTTTT. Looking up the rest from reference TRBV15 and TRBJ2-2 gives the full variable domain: DAMVIQNPRYQVTQFGKPVTLSCSQTLNHNVMYWYQQKSSQAPKLLFHYYDKDFNNEADTPDNFQSRRPNTSFCFLDIRSPGLGDTAMYLCATQHGLNTGELFFGEGSRLTVL.

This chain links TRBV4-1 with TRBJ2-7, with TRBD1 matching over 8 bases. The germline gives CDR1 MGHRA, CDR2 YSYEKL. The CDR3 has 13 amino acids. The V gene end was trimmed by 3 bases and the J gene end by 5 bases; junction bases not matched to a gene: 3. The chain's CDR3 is CASSHRGRDEQYF. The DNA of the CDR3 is TGCGCCAGCAGCCACAGGGGGCGGGACGAGCAGTACTTC.